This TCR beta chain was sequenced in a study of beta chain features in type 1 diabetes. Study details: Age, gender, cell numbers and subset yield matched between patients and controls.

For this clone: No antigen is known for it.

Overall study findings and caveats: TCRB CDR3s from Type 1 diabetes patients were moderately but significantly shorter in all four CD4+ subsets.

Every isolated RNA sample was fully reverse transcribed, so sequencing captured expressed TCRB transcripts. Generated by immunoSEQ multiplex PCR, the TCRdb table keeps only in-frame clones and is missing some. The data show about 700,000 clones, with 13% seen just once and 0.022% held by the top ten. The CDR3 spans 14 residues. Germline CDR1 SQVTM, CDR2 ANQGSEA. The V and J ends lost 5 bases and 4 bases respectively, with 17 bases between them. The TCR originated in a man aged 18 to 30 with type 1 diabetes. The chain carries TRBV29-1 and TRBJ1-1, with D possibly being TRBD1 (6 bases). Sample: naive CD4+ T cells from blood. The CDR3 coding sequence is TGCAGCGTTACGGTGGGGGCCGGAGGCACTGAAGCTTTCTTT. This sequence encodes CSVTVGAGGTEAFF.